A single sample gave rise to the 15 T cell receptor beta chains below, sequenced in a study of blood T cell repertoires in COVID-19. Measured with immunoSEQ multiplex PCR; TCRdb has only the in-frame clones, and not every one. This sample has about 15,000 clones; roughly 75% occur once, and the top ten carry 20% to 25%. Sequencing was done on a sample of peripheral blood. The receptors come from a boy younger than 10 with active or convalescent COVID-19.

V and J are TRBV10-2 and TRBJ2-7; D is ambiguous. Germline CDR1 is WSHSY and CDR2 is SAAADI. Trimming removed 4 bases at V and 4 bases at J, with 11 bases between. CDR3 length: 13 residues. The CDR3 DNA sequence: TGCGCCAGCAGTGTTGGGCAGAGTTACGAGCAGTACTTC. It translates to CASSVGQSYEQYF.

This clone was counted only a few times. CDR3 DNA: TGTGCCAGCAGGACAGGGTCTCTGGCGAACACCGGGGAGCTGTTTTTT. As protein: CASRTGSLANTGELFF. This chain connects TRBV27 to TRBJ2-2; 7 nucleotides agree with TRBD1. The germline V gene has CDR1 MNHEY and CDR2 SMNVEV (reference sequence). After removal of 6 bases from V and 0 bases from J, the junction contained 7 bases not matched to a gene. The CDR3 has 16 residues.

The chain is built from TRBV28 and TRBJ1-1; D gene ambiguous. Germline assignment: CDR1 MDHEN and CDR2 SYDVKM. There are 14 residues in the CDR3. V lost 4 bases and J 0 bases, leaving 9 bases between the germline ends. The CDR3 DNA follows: TGTGCCAGCAGTTCGGCGGGATTGAACACTGAAGCTTTCTTT. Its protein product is CASSSAGLNTEAFF.

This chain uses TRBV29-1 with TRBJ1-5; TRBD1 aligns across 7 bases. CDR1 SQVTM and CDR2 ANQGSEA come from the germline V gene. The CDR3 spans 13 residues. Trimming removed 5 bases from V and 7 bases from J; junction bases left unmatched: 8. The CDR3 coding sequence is TGCAGCGTTAACACAGGGGCAGGACAGCCCCAGCATTTT. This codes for CSVNTGAGQPQHF.

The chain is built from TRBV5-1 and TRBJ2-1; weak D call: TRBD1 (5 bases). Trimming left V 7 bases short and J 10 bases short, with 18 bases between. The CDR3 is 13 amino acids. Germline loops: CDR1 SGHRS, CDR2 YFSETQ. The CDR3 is CASSRLGAREQFF. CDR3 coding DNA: TGCGCCAGCTCTAGATTAGGGGCTCGAGAGCAGTTCTTC.

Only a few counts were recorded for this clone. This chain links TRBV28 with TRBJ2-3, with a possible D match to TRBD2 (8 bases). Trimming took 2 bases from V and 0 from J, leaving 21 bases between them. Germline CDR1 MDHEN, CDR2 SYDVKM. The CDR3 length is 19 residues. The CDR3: CASSLRRQGPSGSTDTQYF. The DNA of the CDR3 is TGTGCCAGCAGTTTACGGAGACAGGGCCCTAGCGGGAGCACAGATACGCAGTATTTT.

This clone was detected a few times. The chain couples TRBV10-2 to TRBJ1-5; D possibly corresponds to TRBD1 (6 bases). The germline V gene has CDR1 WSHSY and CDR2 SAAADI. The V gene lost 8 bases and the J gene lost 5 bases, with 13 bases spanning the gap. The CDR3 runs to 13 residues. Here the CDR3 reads CASGWGRDQPQHF. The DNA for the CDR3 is TGCGCCAGCGGCTGGGGGCGAGATCAGCCCCAGCATTTT.

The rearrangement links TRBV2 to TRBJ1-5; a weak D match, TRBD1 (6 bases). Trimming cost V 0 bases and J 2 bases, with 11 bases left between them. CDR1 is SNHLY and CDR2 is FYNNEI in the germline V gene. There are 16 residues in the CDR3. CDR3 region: CASSEARPGGNQPQHF. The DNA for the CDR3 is TGTGCCAGCAGTGAAGCGCGGCCAGGGGGCAATCAGCCCCAGCATTTT.

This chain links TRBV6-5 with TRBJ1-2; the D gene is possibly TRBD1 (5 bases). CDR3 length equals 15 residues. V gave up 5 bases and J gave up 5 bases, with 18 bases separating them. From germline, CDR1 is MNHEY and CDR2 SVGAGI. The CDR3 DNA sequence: TGTGCCAGCAGTAGGTATGGGCAGGGATCTTATGGCTACACCTTC. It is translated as CASSRYGQGSYGYTF.

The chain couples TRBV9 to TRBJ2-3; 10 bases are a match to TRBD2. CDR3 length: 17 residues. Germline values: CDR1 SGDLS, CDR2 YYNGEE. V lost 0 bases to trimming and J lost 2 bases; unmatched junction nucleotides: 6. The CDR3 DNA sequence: TGTGCCAGCAGCGTAGTGGGTAGCGGGGGGCCCACAGATACGCAGTATTTT. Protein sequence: CASSVVGSGGPTDTQYF.

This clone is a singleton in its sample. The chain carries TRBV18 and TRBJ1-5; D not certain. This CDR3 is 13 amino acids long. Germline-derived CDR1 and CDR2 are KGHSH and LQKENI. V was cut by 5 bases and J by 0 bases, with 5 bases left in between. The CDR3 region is CASSEYSNQPQHF. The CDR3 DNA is TGTGCCAGCTCAGAGTATAGCAATCAGCCCCAGCATTTT.

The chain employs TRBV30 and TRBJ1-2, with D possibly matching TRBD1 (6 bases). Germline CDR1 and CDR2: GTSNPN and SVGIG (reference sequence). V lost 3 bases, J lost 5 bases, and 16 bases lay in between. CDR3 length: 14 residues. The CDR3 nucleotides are TGTGCCTGGAGGCTGGCAGGGGTACGGTATGGCTACACCTTC. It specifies CAWRLAGVRYGYTF.

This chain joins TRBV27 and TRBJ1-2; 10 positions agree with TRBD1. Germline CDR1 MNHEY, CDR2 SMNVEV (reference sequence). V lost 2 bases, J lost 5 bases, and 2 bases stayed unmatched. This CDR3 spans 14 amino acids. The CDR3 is CASSLRQGAYGYTF. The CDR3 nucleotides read TGTGCCAGCAGTTTAAGACAGGGGGCTTATGGCTACACCTTC.

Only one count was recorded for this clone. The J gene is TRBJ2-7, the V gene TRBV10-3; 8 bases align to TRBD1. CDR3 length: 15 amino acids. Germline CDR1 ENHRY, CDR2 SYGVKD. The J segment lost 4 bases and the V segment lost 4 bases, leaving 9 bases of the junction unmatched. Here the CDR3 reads CAISGTGGKKYEQYF. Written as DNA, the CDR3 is TGTGCCATCAGTGGTACAGGGGGGAAGAAATACGAGCAGTACTTC.

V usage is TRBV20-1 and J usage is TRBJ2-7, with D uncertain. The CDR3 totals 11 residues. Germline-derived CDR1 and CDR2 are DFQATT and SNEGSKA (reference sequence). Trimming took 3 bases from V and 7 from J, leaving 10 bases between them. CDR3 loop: CSASPYTEQYF. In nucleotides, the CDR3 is TGCAGTGCTAGCCCGTACACAGAGCAGTACTTC.